This record concerns one T cell receptor beta chain sequence. The antigen is unknown. The sample is drawn from a study of T cell repertoires in cytomegalovirus infection. Background on the study: A matching HLA type, together with CMV infection, was signaled by public TCR beta signatures.

TCRdb independently ran MiXCR on the reads; one entry per CDR3 protein. The sample yields about 98,000 distinct CDR3 sequences, 16% seen once. J lost 5 bases, V lost 2 bases, and 6 bases had no gene match. Germline CDR1 MNHEY, CDR2 SVGAGI. This CDR3 region has 15 residues. Whole-study findings and limits: Pooled public TCR beta family frequency picked out CMV carriers with the relevant HLA. CMV-specific TCR beta clonotypes restricted by HLA-C were the ones dominating the ex vivo response.

Sequenced: PBMCs. This TCR came from a human donor in good health (CMV status not recorded). Some clones in this sample may be carry-over from other donors' samples. The gene calls are TRBV6-5 and TRBJ2-5, with 9 bases that match TRBD1. In DNA, the CDR3 is TGTGCCAGCAGTTACAACAGGGGGCTGAGGGAGACCCAGTACTTC. Amino acid sequence: CASSYNRGLRETQYF.